This passage covers 25 T cell receptor beta chains from one sample sequenced in a study of prognosis after radiotherapy for stage I lung cancer. Two-round multiplex PCR on genomic DNA was the method by which TCR beta CDR3 was amplified. Amplification during the initial PCR round employed primers specific to each TRBV and TRBJ gene. Via MiXCR, TCRdb re-called the multiplex PCR reads, giving one row per CDR3 protein. Of about 15,000 distinct CDR3 sequences listed, about 43% were seen once; the top ten hold about 45%. Specimen: PBMCs, collected before or after stereotactic body radiation therapy (not recorded which). Receptor source: a donor aged 50 or older with non-small cell lung cancer.

The chain recombines TRBV9 with TRBJ2-1; D tentatively fits TRBD1 or TRBD2 (8 bases each). The V end was cut by 0 bases, the J end by 6 bases, with 25 bases between. The germline CDR1 and CDR2 sequences are SGDLS and YYNGEE. The CDR3 is 19 amino acids. The CDR3: CASSVGNRGGLEAFNEQFF. The DNA for the CDR3 is TGTGCCAGCAGCGTAGGAAACAGGGGGGGACTAGAAGCTTTCAATGAGCAGTTCTTC. The complete variable domain, with remaining parts taken from reference TRBV9 and TRBJ2-1, reads DSGVTQTPKHLITATGQRVTLRCSPRSGDLSVYWYQQSLDQGLQFLIQYYNGEERAKGNILERFSAQQFPDLHSELNLSSLELGDSALYFCASSVGNRGGLEAFNEQFFGPGTRLTVL.

The CDR3 DNA is TGTGCCACCAGTGATGAAACCGGGACAGGGGACACCGGGGAGCTGTTTTTT. It is translated as CATSDETGTGDTGELFF. The V and J genes are TRBV24-1 and TRBJ2-2, with TRBD1 matching over 10 bases. The trim removed 3 bases at V and 3 bases at J, leaving 6 bases unmatched. The germline CDR1 and CDR2 sequences are KGHDR and SFDVKD. This CDR3 spans 17 amino acids.

V usage is TRBV7-9 and J usage is TRBJ2-7; TRBD2 is a possible D gene (7 bases). Per germline, CDR1 SEHNR and CDR2 FQNEAQ (reference sequence). The CDR3 consists of 16 residues. V lost 3 bases to trimming and J lost 3 bases, with 18 bases between them. The CDR3 protein is CASSFLAGRGHYEQYF. The CDR3 nucleotides read TGTGCCAGCAGCTTCCTCGCTGGGCGGGGGCACTACGAGCAGTACTTC.

This clonotype was observed a handful of times. The rearrangement uses TRBV6-1 and TRBJ2-2, with no clear D. V lost 7 bases and J lost 6, with 12 bases in between. The germline CDR1 and CDR2 sequences are MNHNS and SASEGT. The CDR3 loop spans 13 amino acids. CDR3 protein: CASTTVRPGELFF. For the CDR3, the DNA is TGTGCCAGCACCACCGTTAGGCCCGGGGAGCTGTTTTTT.

This clonotype was counted ten times or more. The chain links TRBV19 to TRBJ2-3; 8 nucleotides align to TRBD2. The germline V gene encodes CDR1 LNHDA and CDR2 SQIVND (reference sequence). Trimming at V came to 4 bases and at J to 4 bases, leaving 16 bases not matched to a gene. The CDR3 totals 18 residues. The CDR3 spells CASSTLLRSAGESDTQYF. The DNA for the CDR3 is TGTGCCAGTAGTACACTCCTCCGATCAGCGGGAGAATCAGATACGCAGTATTTT. The variable domain in full, with the rest retrieved from reference TRBV19 and TRBJ2-3, is DGGITQSPKYLFRKEGQNVTLSCEQNLNHDAMYWYRQDPGQGLRLIYYSQIVNDFQKGDIAEGYSVSREKKESFPLTVTSAQKNPTAFYLCASSTLLRSAGESDTQYFGPGTRLTVL.

This clonotype was seen many times. The chain uses TRBV9 and TRBJ1-3; D uncertain. The ends were cut back, 4 bases at V and 0 bases at J, with 14 bases in the middle. The CDR3 length is 16 residues. Germline CDR1 reads SGDLS; CDR2 reads YYNGEE. CDR3 DNA sequence: TGTGCCAGCAGCTCAGCGGGAAGGGACTCTGGAAACACCATATATTTT. Its protein product is CASSSAGRDSGNTIYF.

With regard to this clonotype: A far larger clone is only one base removed, so a read error is likely. The V call is TRBV6-5, the J call TRBJ2-3; no clear D gene. CDR3 length equals 16 residues. The germline V gene encodes CDR1 MNHEY and CDR2 SVGAGI. V lost 7 bases and J 4 bases, leaving 21 bases between the germline ends. The CDR3 bases are TGTGCCAGCAACATGGGATTTCCCCGGAGCGCAGATACGCAGTATTTT. Translated, it gives CASNMGFPRSADTQYF.

The genes are TRBV2 and TRBJ2-3, with 10 bases lining up with TRBD2. V lost 6 bases to trimming and J lost 11 bases; unmatched junction nucleotides: 5. The germline CDR1 and CDR2 sequences are SNHLY and FYNNEI. This CDR3 contains 12 residues. CDR3 loop: CASSPGLAEQYF. The CDR3 bases are TGTGCCAGCAGCCCCGGACTAGCGGAGCAGTATTTT.

A remark on this clonotype: Since a far larger clone is one base different, this is likely a read error. The chain combines TRBV6-5 with TRBJ1-1, with D possibly being TRBD1 (5 bases). The CDR3 is 14 amino acids. Germline CDR1 is MNHEY and CDR2 is SVGAGI. CDR3 sequence reads: CSSSARRGVTEAFF. Written as DNA, the CDR3 is TGTTCCAGCAGTGCCCGGCGAGGGGTCACTGAAGCTTTCTTT.

This clonotype is medium-sized in the sample. The gene calls are TRBV6-2 or TRBV6-3 and TRBJ2-2, with a tentative D call TRBD1 (5 bases). V dropped 6 bases and J dropped 7 bases, with 12 bases sitting between them. From germline, CDR1 is MNHEY and CDR2 SVGEGT. This CDR3 has 13 amino acids. The CDR3 sequence: CASRLGVVGELFF. The CDR3 DNA sequence: TGTGCCAGCAGATTAGGGGTGGTCGGGGAGCTGTTTTTT.

This clonotype was picked up many times. The genes are TRBV14 and TRBJ1-5, with 8 bases that match TRBD1. V lost 5 bases to trimming and J lost 7 bases; unmatched junction nucleotides: 4. The CDR3 is 13 residues long. CDR1 is SGHDN and CDR2 is FVKESK in the germline V gene. CDR3 residues: CASSRGQAQPQHF. The CDR3 DNA sequence: TGTGCCAGCAGCAGGGGACAGGCGCAGCCCCAGCATTTT.

This clonotype was seen many times. The V and J genes are TRBV12-3 or TRBV12-4 and TRBJ2-5, with no clear D. This CDR3 contains 12 residues. V was trimmed by 5 bases and J by 2 bases, leaving 6 bases between them. The CDR3 DNA reads as TGTGCCAGCAGTCTCCTACAAGAGACCCAGTACTTC. It is translated as CASSLLQETQYF.

This clonotype was observed at least ten times. The V gene is TRBV20-1, the J gene TRBJ1-2; D is undetermined. Trimming pared 1 base from V and 2 bases from J, leaving 8 bases between. The length of the CDR3 is 13 residues. Per the germline V gene, CDR1 is DFQATT and CDR2 is SNEGSKA (reference sequence). The CDR3 DNA is TGCAGTGCTAGAGTGGCCGGGAACTATGGCTACACCTTC. It translates to CSARVAGNYGYTF.

This rearrangement joins TRBV4-1 to TRBJ2-7; 8 nucleotides agree with TRBD1. The CDR3 contains 15 residues. Germline V lookup: CDR1 MGHRA, CDR2 YSYEKL. The J segment lost 3 bases and the V segment lost 4 bases, leaving 8 bases of the junction unmatched. The CDR3 spells CASSRNTGGNYEQYF. CDR3 DNA: TGCGCCAGCAGCCGGAATACAGGGGGGAACTACGAGCAGTACTTC.

With respect to this clonotype: A much larger clone sits a single nucleotide away, making a read error possible. The chain uses TRBV19 and TRBJ2-7; D uncertain. Germline V lookup: CDR1 LNHDA, CDR2 SQIVND (reference sequence). This CDR3 has 14 residues. V shed 1 base and J shed 1 base, with 8 bases lying between them. The CDR3 region is CASSIVSVSYEQYF. CDR3 sequence (DNA): TGTGCCAGTAGTATAGTAAGCGTTTCCTACGAGCAGTACTTC.

The V gene is TRBV6-2 or TRBV6-3, the J gene TRBJ2-1, with D possibly being TRBD1 or TRBD2 (7 bases each). Trimming took 6 bases from V and 4 from J, leaving 19 bases between them. The CDR3 is 16 amino acids. Germline CDR1 is MNHEY and CDR2 is SVGEGT. The CDR3 DNA reads as TGTGCCAGCAGCCCTTCTTCAGGGGGGGGTTACAATGAGCAGTTCTTC. Its protein product is CASSPSSGGGYNEQFF.

The J gene is TRBJ1-5, the V gene TRBV2; D gene uncertain. The length of the CDR3 is 13 residues. Trimming took off 3 bases at V and 4 bases at J, with 7 bases between the two ends. CDR1 SNHLY and CDR2 FYNNEI come from the germline V gene. DNA for the CDR3: TGTGCCAGCAGTGAGAGGGAAAATCAGCCCCAGCATTTT. Its protein product is CASSERENQPQHF.

This clonotype was found many times. V gene TRBV28 combines with J gene TRBJ2-5; D not resolved. The V end lost 2 bases, the J end lost 3 bases, and 10 bases lay between the germline ends. Germline V gives CDR1 MDHEN, CDR2 SYDVKM. The CDR3 is 14 residues long. The CDR3 here is CASSLEATKETQYF. The CDR3 nucleotides are TGTGCCAGCAGTTTAGAGGCTACTAAAGAGACCCAGTACTTC.

With respect to this clonotype: At one of its ends the junction is not consistent with the germline gene, which may arise from a read error. The chain employs TRBV6-2 or TRBV6-3 and TRBJ2-7, with no clear D. Germline V gives CDR1 MNHEY, CDR2 SVGEGT. The CDR3 covers 14 residues. CDR3 loop: CASSYGDASYQQYF. The CDR3, as DNA: TGTGCCAGCAGTTACGGGGATGCCTCCTACCAGCAGTACTTC.

This clonotype has ten or more counts. The chain carries TRBV25-1 and TRBJ2-2; 9 bases agree with TRBD1. The CDR3 totals 20 residues. V shed 2 bases and J 1 base; nucleotides not matched to a gene: 14. The V gene's germline CDR1 is MGHDK and CDR2 SYGVNS. The CDR3 bases are TGTGCCAGCAGTGAAAAGAGCGGACAGGGGAGGACGGTGAACACCGGGGAGCTGTTTTTT. Its protein product is CASSEKSGQGRTVNTGELFF.

This chain joins TRBV7-8 and TRBJ2-7, with 11 nucleotides matching TRBD2. The length of the CDR3 is 16 residues. Germline V gives CDR1 SGHVS, CDR2 FQNEAQ. The trim removed 5 bases at V and 3 bases at J, leaving 9 bases unmatched. The CDR3 reads CASSATSSGGFYEQYF. CDR3 sequence (DNA): TGTGCCAGCAGCGCCACCTCTAGCGGGGGGTTCTACGAGCAGTACTTC.

This clonotype was found many times. This chain joins TRBV7-4 and TRBJ1-5; D not resolved. From germline, CDR1 is SGHVT and CDR2 SQSDAQ. The V and J ends lost 1 base and 0 bases respectively, with 10 bases between them. The CDR3 sequence is 16 residues long. CDR3 in amino acids: CASSLVFLYSNQPQHF. Here the CDR3 DNA reads TGTGCCAGCAGCTTAGTTTTCCTGTATAGCAATCAGCCCCAGCATTTT.

This clonotype showed up just once. The chain links TRBV2 to TRBJ1-5; TRBD1 agrees at 7 bases. Germline CDR1 is SNHLY and CDR2 is FYNNEI. This CDR3 has 14 amino acids. V dropped 8 bases and J dropped 0; count of bases not matched to a gene: 4. CDR3 nucleotides: TGTGCCAGCGCGACAGGGAATAGCAATCAGCCCCAGCATTTT. Its translation is CASATGNSNQPQHF. Together with reference TRBV2 and TRBJ1-5, the CDR3 gives the full variable domain: EPEVTQTPSHQVTQMGQEVILRCVPISNHLYFYWYRQILGQKVEFLVSFYNNEISEKSEIFDDQFSVERPDGSNFTLKIRSTKLEDSAMYFCASATGNSNQPQHFGDGTRLSIL.

With respect to this clonotype: This is likely an artifact of a read error, given a far larger clone one base away. The V gene is TRBV7-9, the J gene TRBJ2-2; maybe TRBD2 (6 bases). The germline V gene has CDR1 SEHNR and CDR2 FQNEAQ (reference sequence). Trimming pared 4 bases from V and 9 bases from J, leaving 21 bases between. The CDR3 runs to 16 residues. The CDR3 DNA follows: TGTGCCAGCAGCTCACCGGACGCGGGAAGGGTCTGGGAGCTGTTTTTT. It translates to CASSSPDAGRVWELFF.

For this clonotype: This likely stems from a read error, as it lies one base from a far larger clone. The V and J genes are TRBV27 and TRBJ2-5; 7 bases are a match to TRBD1. The DNA end lines up better with TRBJ2-1; the J call may be wrong. The CDR3 loop spans 15 amino acids. CDR1 is MNHEY, CDR2 SMNVEV, per germline (reference sequence). CDR3 sequence reads: CASSSPGTVRHEQFF. In nucleotides, the CDR3 is TGTGCCAGCAGTTCCCCCGGGACAGTGCGCCATGAGCAGTTCTTC.